The TCR beta chain described here comes from a study of blood T cell repertoires in COVID-19. Study-level background: Samples of COVID-19 (acute and convalescent) were obtained from the United States, Italy and Spain.

The CDR3 consists of 13 residues. The junction had 3 bases not matched to a gene; V was cut back by 3 bases and J by 5 bases. CDR1 is DFQATT, CDR2 SNEGSKA, per germline (reference sequence). In the authors' workflow: Reference gene primer amplification in the assay estimated nucleated cell counts. Data came from immunoSEQ multiplex PCR; TCRdb stores just in-frame clones and leaves some out. From that table come the V and J calls and clone size; the DNA was used to work out D and trimming. The sample yields more than 200,000 clones, around four fifths seen once. The V call is TRBV20-1, the J call TRBJ2-1; TRBD2 agrees at 8 bases. Specimen: peripheral blood. This sequence originates from a woman aged 45-60 years with acute or convalescent COVID-19. The chain's CDR3 is CSASILADNEQFF. In nucleotides, the CDR3 is TGCAGTGCTAGTATACTAGCGGACAATGAGCAGTTCTTC.